Here is one T cell receptor beta chain with its context. This entry belongs to a study of blood T cell repertoires in COVID-19. The authors' processing: Amplifying reference gene primers gave estimates of nucleated cell counts. Here immunoSEQ multiplex PCR was the method, and the copy in TCRdb shows in-frame clones only, minus some. D and trimming come from the DNA, and the V and J calls and clone size come from that table. The sample has 350,000 to 450,000 clones, roughly 90% seen once; the top ten hold roughly 1.4%. V lost 7 bases, J lost 6 bases, and 16 bases lay in between. The CDR3 sequence is 14 residues long. The V gene's germline CDR1 is MDHEN and CDR2 SYDVKM. Adults between about 18 and 95 years of age took part from 24 US areas.

The sample taken for sequencing was PBMCs or T cells enriched from blood (not recorded which). The chain joins TRBV28 to TRBJ1-5; D perhaps matches TRBD1 (5 bases). This receptor was identified in a woman aged 18-29 years who had been exposed to COVID-19. Here the CDR3 reads CASIRRGLGQPQHF. In DNA form, the CDR3 reads TGTGCCAGCATCCGGAGGGGATTGGGTCAGCCCCAGCATTTT.